Listed here are 18 T cell receptor beta chains from one sample, sequenced in a study of blood T cell repertoires in COVID-19. Data came from immunoSEQ multiplex PCR; TCRdb stores just in-frame clones and leaves some out. The profile shows about 38,000 clones, 90% of them singletons. The sample was peripheral blood. The receptors were gathered from a man aged 55 to 70 with active or convalescent COVID-19.

J is TRBJ2-1 and V is TRBV18, with 11 bases identical to TRBD2. CDR3 length: 17 amino acids. Germline lookup yields CDR1 KGHSH and CDR2 LQKENI. V gave up 3 bases and J gave up 4 bases; unmatched junction bases: 8. CDR3: CASSPLGTSGLYNEQFF. In DNA, the CDR3 is TGTGCCAGCTCACCTCTAGGGACTAGCGGACTTTACAATGAGCAGTTCTTC.

V usage is TRBV18 and J usage is TRBJ1-2; D is ambiguous. V was cut by 3 bases and J by 6 bases, with 17 bases left in between. The CDR3 spans 15 residues. From germline, CDR1 is KGHSH and CDR2 LQKENI. The CDR3 region is CASSPREQRPNGYTF. The CDR3 bases are TGTGCCAGCTCACCGAGGGAGCAAAGGCCCAATGGCTACACCTTC.

This rearrangement joins TRBV11-2 to TRBJ1-2; TRBD1 aligns across 7 bases. V lost 5 bases and J lost 14; bases outside the gene matches: 14. CDR3 length equals 13 residues. CDR1 is SGHAT and CDR2 is FQNNGV in the germline V gene. In nucleotides, the CDR3 is TGTGCCAGCAGCACGACAGGGTTAAGGGTGGGGACCTTC. It codes for CASSTTGLRVGTF.

The chain combines TRBV13 with TRBJ2-7, with TRBD2 matching over 11 bases. J was trimmed by 6 bases and V by 6 bases; bases with no gene match: 4. CDR3 length: 13 amino acids. Germline CDR1 PRHDT, CDR2 FYEKMQ (reference sequence). The CDR3 protein is CASRLAGVFEQYF. The CDR3 DNA is TGTGCCAGCAGACTAGCGGGAGTTTTCGAGCAGTACTTC.

This clone was seen a handful of times. The chain recombines TRBV5-8 with TRBJ2-1, with D possibly TRBD2 on 5 matching bases. Trimming shortened V by 5 bases and J by 8 bases, and 14 bases separated the two germline ends. The CDR3 spans 13 residues. From germline, CDR1 is SGHTS and CDR2 YDEGEE. In DNA, the CDR3 is TGTGCCAGCAGACCACGGGCGCGGGATGAGCAGTTCTTC. Translating gives CASRPRARDEQFF. Using reference TRBV5-8 and TRBJ2-1 for the parts outside the CDR3, the full variable domain is EAGVTQSPTHLIKTRGQQATLRCSPISGHTSVYWYQQALGLGLQFLLWYDEGEERNRGNFPPRFSGRQFPNYSSELNVNALELEDSALYLCASRPRARDEQFFGPGTRLTVL.

The chain uses TRBV28 and TRBJ2-5, with 8 bases matching TRBD2. Germline-derived CDR1 and CDR2 are MDHEN and SYDVKM. This CDR3 is 16 amino acids long. Losses at the gene ends were 3 bases for V and 0 bases for J; bases not matched to a gene: 6. The CDR3 nucleotides read TGTGCCAGCAGTTTGGTGACTAGCGCGTACCAAGAGACCCAGTACTTC. Translation: CASSLVTSAYQETQYF.

V usage is TRBV6-5 and J usage is TRBJ2-2; D might be TRBD2 (5 bases). The length of the CDR3 is 12 residues. Germline lookup yields CDR1 MNHEY and CDR2 SVGAGI. With 6 bases removed from V and 6 bases from J, the gap between germline ends came to 8 bases. CDR3 sequence reads: CASRWRSGELFF. The CDR3 DNA reads as TGTGCCAGCAGATGGAGGTCCGGGGAGCTGTTTTTT.

The chain uses TRBV6-5 and TRBJ2-7; TRBD1 matches at 7 bases. The CDR3 spans 16 residues. With 0 bases clipped from V and 1 base from J, the junction kept 6 bases outside the gene matches. Germline V gene data show CDR1 as MNHEY and CDR2 as SVGAGI. CDR3 region: CASSYSRQGLSYEQYF. DNA of the CDR3: TGTGCCAGCAGTTACTCGCGACAGGGTCTTTCCTACGAGCAGTACTTC.

CDR3 residues: CASSLDEDTDTQYF. DNA of the CDR3: TGTGCCAGCAGCTTAGACGAGGACACAGATACGCAGTATTTT. V and J are TRBV7-9 and TRBJ2-3; D gene unclear. V was shortened by 1 base and J by 2 bases, with 7 bases between the two germline ends. The CDR3 has 14 residues. From germline, CDR1 is SEHNR and CDR2 FQNEAQ (reference sequence).

The chain carries TRBV25-1 and TRBJ2-7; perhaps TRBD1 as D (6 bases). V lost 3 bases and J 7 bases, leaving 19 bases between the germline ends. Looked up from germline, CDR1 is MGHDK and CDR2 is SYGVNS. The CDR3 totals 15 residues. The CDR3 region is CASSDPSRSQGEQYF. In DNA form, the CDR3 reads TGTGCCAGCAGTGACCCCTCACGATCCCAGGGGGAGCAGTACTTC.

The chain couples TRBV15 to TRBJ1-5; D gene unclear. This CDR3 comprises 13 residues. V lost 0 bases and J 5 bases, leaving 5 bases between the germline ends. Germline CDR1 and CDR2: LNHNV and YYDKDF (reference sequence). The CDR3 protein is CATSRDQYQPQHF. CDR3 DNA sequence: TGTGCCACCAGCAGAGATCAGTATCAGCCCCAGCATTTT.

The chain employs TRBV28 and TRBJ2-2, with 9 bases lining up with TRBD2. V shed 9 bases and J 4 bases; nucleotides not matched to a gene: 3. Germline values: CDR1 MDHEN, CDR2 SYDVKM. The CDR3 loop spans 13 amino acids. CDR3 residues: CASRAGGTGELFF. Here the CDR3 DNA reads TGTGCCAGTCGAGCGGGAGGCACCGGGGAGCTGTTTTTT.

The chain uses TRBV18 and TRBJ2-2; D gene uncertain. Germline CDR1 is KGHSH and CDR2 is LQKENI. V gave up 2 bases and J gave up 2 bases, with 12 bases separating them. The CDR3 runs 16 residues. CDR3 residues: CASSPSWQFNTGELFF. The CDR3, as DNA: TGTGCCAGCTCACCATCTTGGCAGTTCAACACCGGGGAGCTGTTTTTT.

V gene TRBV5-4 combines with J gene TRBJ2-1, with 11 bases identical to TRBD2. Germline CDR1 reads SGHNT; CDR2 reads YYREEE (reference sequence). V lost 3 bases to trimming and J lost 7 bases; unmatched junction nucleotides: 6. CDR3 size: 15 residues. The CDR3 bases are TGTGCCAGCAGCTCAACTAGCGGGAGTTTGAATGAGCAGTTCTTC. This translates into CASSSTSGSLNEQFF. Together with reference TRBV5-4 and TRBJ2-1, the CDR3 gives the full variable domain: ETGVTQSPTHLIKTRGQQVTLRCSSQSGHNTVSWYQQALGQGPQFIFQYYREEENGRGNFPPRFSGLQFPNYSSELNVNALELDDSALYLCASSSTSGSLNEQFFGPGTRLTVL.

This chain links TRBV18 with TRBJ2-2, with a possible D match to TRBD2 (6 bases). This CDR3 is built from 16 residues. Germline CDR1 is KGHSH and CDR2 is LQKENI. The germline V and J ends were trimmed by 1 base and 0 bases, with 9 bases remaining between them. Here the CDR3 reads CASSPLAGTNTGELFF. The CDR3 region has the DNA TGTGCCAGCTCACCACTTGCGGGAACGAACACCGGGGAGCTGTTTTTT.

This chain links TRBV28 with TRBJ1-5; a possible D gene is TRBD1 (6 bases). Germline V gene sequence: CDR1 MDHEN, CDR2 SYDVKM. V lost 7 bases and J 6 bases, leaving 13 bases between the germline ends. There are 13 residues in the CDR3. The chain's CDR3 is CASTTLQGQPQHF. The CDR3 nucleotides read TGTGCCAGCACCACACTACAGGGTCAGCCCCAGCATTTT.

This CDR3 is CATLGRTGPPPTQYF. Written as DNA, the CDR3 is TGTGCCACCCTGGGTAGGACAGGGCCGCCCCCTACGCAGTATTTT. The chain joins TRBV13 to TRBJ2-3, with TRBD1 matching over 8 bases. The V gene end was trimmed by 10 bases and the J gene end by 8 bases; junction bases not matched to a gene: 17. CDR3 length: 15 amino acids. Per germline, CDR1 PRHDT and CDR2 FYEKMQ (reference sequence).

The chain is built from TRBV5-1 and TRBJ1-4; TRBD1 matches at 8 bases. The germline V gene encodes CDR1 SGHRS and CDR2 YFSETQ. This CDR3 is built from 15 residues. With V trimmed by 4 bases and J by 3 bases, 5 bases remained unmatched. The CDR3, as DNA: TGCGCCAGCAGCCCCGGACAGGGACCTAATGAAAAACTGTTTTTT. This encodes CASSPGQGPNEKLFF.